The entry below gives a single T cell receptor (beta chain) sequence along with its context. This specimen belongs to a study of technical replicates of blood from a handful of donors. The data were produced by immunoSEQ multiplex PCR, yet TCRdb's version contains in-frame clones alone and is incomplete. The table lists around 15,000 clones, approximately 84% of them singletons. V lost 4 bases and J 2 bases, leaving 17 bases between the germline ends. Germline-derived CDR1 and CDR2 are SGHVS and FNYEAQ. The CDR3 has 16 amino acids. Sequenced sample: PBMCs. The TCR originated in a human donor in good health. This sequence joins TRBV7-6 and TRBJ2-5; the D gene is possibly TRBD2 (7 bases). The CDR3 region has the DNA TGTGCCAGCAGCTACTGGGGGGGCAATCGACAAGAGACCCAGTACTTC. Residues: CASSYWGGNRQETQYF. The whole variable domain, filled in from reference TRBV7-6 and TRBJ2-5, reads GAGVSQSPRYKVTKRGQDVALRCDPISGHVSLYWYRQALGQGPEFLTYFNYEAQQDKSGLPNDRFSAERPEGSISTLTIQRTEQRDSAMYRCASSYWGGNRQETQYFGPGTRLLVL.